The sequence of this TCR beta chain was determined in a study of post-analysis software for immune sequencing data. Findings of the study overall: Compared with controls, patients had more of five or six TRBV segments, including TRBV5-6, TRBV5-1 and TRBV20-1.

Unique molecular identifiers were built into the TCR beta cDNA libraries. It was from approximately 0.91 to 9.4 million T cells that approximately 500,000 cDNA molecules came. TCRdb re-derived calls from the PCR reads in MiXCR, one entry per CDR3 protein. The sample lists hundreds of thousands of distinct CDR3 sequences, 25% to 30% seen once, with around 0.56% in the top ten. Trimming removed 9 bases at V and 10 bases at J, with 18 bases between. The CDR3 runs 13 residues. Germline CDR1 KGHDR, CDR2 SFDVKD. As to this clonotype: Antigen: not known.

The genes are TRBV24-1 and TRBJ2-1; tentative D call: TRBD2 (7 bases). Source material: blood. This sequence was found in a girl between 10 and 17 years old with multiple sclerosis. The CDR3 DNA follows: TGTGCCACCCCTACCGGGGGGCCGATAGAGCAGTTCTTC. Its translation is CATPTGGPIEQFF.